This TCR beta chain is drawn from a study of identical twins. The CDR3 totals 14 residues. The germline V gene encodes CDR1 SEHNR and CDR2 FQNEAQ (reference sequence). V was trimmed by 3 bases and J by 4 bases, leaving 12 bases between them. Unique molecular identifiers were present on cDNA, and template switching added a universal primer site. Each CDR3 protein is one row after TCRdb ran MiXCR on the 5' RACE reads. The sample includes under 900,000 distinct CDR3 sequences, around a sixth of them seen just once. Findings of the study overall: Sequences that were out-of-frame, alpha and twin-shared displayed an excess of low generation probability.

This clonotype has just a few counts. What it recognizes is unknown. These data also featured in a second study, about T cells expressing NK-cell markers. From that paper: Investigators obtained TCR beta repertoires from sorted CD3+CD56+NKG2C+, CD3+CD56+NKG2C- and CD3+CD56-NKG2C+ T cells. Certain NKG2C+ T cell clones were expanded, and their HCMV specificity remained unclear.

The sequence came from a woman between 18 and 30 years old in good health. Sequenced sample: PBMCs. The V gene is TRBV7-9, the J gene TRBJ2-5; D is possibly TRBD2 (5 bases). As DNA, the CDR3 is TGTGCCAGCAGCTTTGAGTCGAGGGCAGAGACCCAGTACTTC. The encoded protein is CASSFESRAETQYF.